Shown below are 20 T cell receptor beta chains from a single sample sequenced in a study of T-cell memory formation after mild COVID-19. From the 5' RACE reads, TCRdb called clonotypes with MiXCR, one entry per CDR3 protein. This sample has around 450,000 distinct CDR3 sequences, with 20% found just once. Source material: PBMCs or a T cell subset sorted from them (not recorded which). The source of these receptors is an adult woman who had mild COVID-19 (a few samples of this study predate the infection). Cell type and time point are not known.

In this sample, this clonotype turned up a few times. The J gene is TRBJ1-2, the V gene TRBV20-1; tentatively, D is TRBD1 (5 bases). The CDR3 is 16 residues long. The germline gives CDR1 DFQATT, CDR2 SNEGSKA (reference sequence). V lost 3 bases and J 4 bases, leaving 21 bases between the germline ends. CDR3 sequence reads: CSARKIDGTKFYGYTF. Here the CDR3 DNA reads TGCAGTGCTAGGAAAATAGATGGGACGAAGTTCTATGGCTACACCTTC.

V and J are TRBV15 and TRBJ2-3, with D uncertain. V gave up 1 base and J gave up 0 bases, with 2 bases separating them. Germline V lookup: CDR1 LNHNV, CDR2 YYDKDF (reference sequence). The CDR3 consists of 13 residues. The CDR3 DNA is TGTGCCACCAGCAGAGCTAGCACAGATACGCAGTATTTT. Residues: CATSRASTDTQYF.

This clonotype was found a few times. The CDR3 spells CASSPLHGESGSPLHF. CDR3 coding DNA: TGTGCCAGCAGCCCTCTCCATGGGGAGTCGGGTTCACCCCTCCACTTT. The gene calls are TRBV11-2 and TRBJ1-6; D gene uncertain. Germline V gene data show CDR1 as SGHAT and CDR2 as FQNNGV. The V and J ends lost 5 bases and 9 bases respectively, with 20 bases between them. The CDR3 has 16 residues.

The rearrangement joins TRBV5-6 to TRBJ2-1, with 8 bases fitting TRBD2. There are 17 residues in the CDR3. The germline gives CDR1 SGHDT, CDR2 YYEEEE. The V and J ends lost 0 bases and 4 bases, in that order; junction bases with no gene match: 9. The CDR3 DNA sequence: TGTGCCAGCAGCTTGGATTTGACGGGAGGGGGGTACAATGAGCAGTTCTTC. Residues: CASSLDLTGGGYNEQFF. The full variable domain, rest sourced from reference TRBV5-6 and TRBJ2-1, is DAGVTQSPTHLIKTRGQQVTLRCSPKSGHDTVSWYQQALGQGPQFIFQYYEEEERQRGNFPDRFSGHQFPNYSSELNVNALLLGDSALYLCASSLDLTGGGYNEQFFGPGTRLTVL.

This clonotype has only a few counts. This chain links TRBV7-2 with TRBJ2-3; a weak D match, TRBD1 (8 bases). The CDR3 covers 15 residues. Germline V gives CDR1 SGHTA, CDR2 FQGNSA. The germline V and J ends were trimmed by 7 bases and 0 bases, with 14 bases remaining between them. The CDR3 coding sequence is TGTGCCAGCAACCTACAGGGGGGGAGCACAGATACGCAGTATTTT. The encoded protein is CASNLQGGSTDTQYF.

In its sample, this clonotype was seen a few times. The gene calls are TRBV4-1 and TRBJ2-7, with a tentative D call TRBD2 (6 bases). V was shortened by 6 bases and J by 3 bases, with 12 bases between the two germline ends. Germline CDR1 MGHRA, CDR2 YSYEKL. CDR3 length: 13 amino acids. CDR3 sequence reads: CASRGVADYEQYF. The CDR3 DNA reads as TGCGCCAGCAGAGGGGTAGCGGACTACGAGCAGTACTTC.

This clonotype was seen more than once but under ten times. The chain couples TRBV7-9 to TRBJ2-3; D is possibly TRBD2 (7 bases). The CDR3 is 16 residues long. The V end was cut by 11 bases, the J end by 6 bases, with 27 bases between. Germline assignment: CDR1 SEHNR and CDR2 FQNEAQ (reference sequence). The CDR3 spells CAGAGPGGRMSDTQYF. In nucleotides, the CDR3 is TGTGCCGGGGCAGGACCGGGGGGCAGGATGTCGGATACGCAGTATTTT.

This rearrangement joins TRBV20-1 to TRBJ1-2, with D maybe TRBD1 (5 bases). The germline CDR1 and CDR2 sequences are DFQATT and SNEGSKA (reference sequence). The V end lost 4 bases, the J end lost 2 bases, and 14 bases lay between the germline ends. The CDR3 has 14 residues. The CDR3 is CSANRGTTNYGYTF. DNA for the CDR3: TGCAGTGCTAACCGTGGGACTACCAACTATGGCTACACCTTC.

The chain has TRBV7-8 and TRBJ2-3; D possibly matches TRBD1 or TRBD2 (5 bases each). Germline V CDR1 and CDR2: SGHVS, FQNEAQ. The length of the CDR3 is 16 residues. The germline V and J ends were trimmed by 0 bases and 3 bases, with 13 bases remaining between them. The CDR3 bases are TGTGCCAGCAGCTTAGCGCGTTGGGGGACGACAGATACGCAGTATTTT. Translation gives CASSLARWGTTDTQYF.

This sequence joins TRBV24-1 and TRBJ2-2, with 9 bases fitting TRBD1. The CDR3 sequence is 15 residues long. CDR1 and CDR2 from the germline V gene are KGHDR and SFDVKD. Unmatched junction bases numbered 6, after V lost 9 bases and J lost 2 bases. Written as DNA, the CDR3 is TGTGCCACCCGACGGACAGGGGCAAACACCGGGGAGCTGTTTTTT. Translated: CATRRTGANTGELFF.

This chain links TRBV20-1 with TRBJ2-7; no definite D call. CDR1 is DFQATT, CDR2 SNEGSKA, per germline (reference sequence). Trimming left V 6 bases short and J 5 bases short, with 20 bases between. CDR3 length: 14 residues. The CDR3 nucleotides are TGCAGTGCCGCGGACGGCATCCTACGTAACGAGCAGTACTTC. Amino acids: CSAADGILRNEQYF.

The V call is TRBV7-9, the J call TRBJ2-3; TRBD2 might be the D (6 bases). CDR1 and CDR2 (germline): SEHNR, FQNEAQ (reference sequence). The CDR3 spans 15 residues. The V and J ends lost 4 bases and 5 bases respectively, with 16 bases between them. The CDR3 loop reads CASSWGVAGGDTQYF. CDR3 in DNA: TGTGCCAGCAGCTGGGGGGTTGCAGGAGGAGATACGCAGTATTTT.

This clonotype was counted a single time. CDR3 nucleotide sequence: TGTGCCAGCAGCTCATACACAGGGGGTGCCTACGAGCAGTACTTC. Its translation: CASSSYTGGAYEQYF. V gene TRBV7-8 combines with J gene TRBJ2-7; the match to TRBD1 covers 8 bases. Germline CDR1 and CDR2: SGHVS and FQNEAQ. The CDR3 contains 15 residues. J was trimmed by 2 bases and V by 4 bases; bases with no gene match: 7. Complete variable domain (other parts from reference TRBV7-8 and TRBJ2-7): GAGVSQSPRYKVAKRGQDVALRCDPISGHVSLFWYQQALGQGPEFLTYFQNEAQLDKSGLPSDRFFAERPEGSVSTLKIQRTQQEDSAVYLCASSSYTGGAYEQYFGPGTRLTVT.

A few counts support this clonotype. This chain links TRBV7-8 with TRBJ2-5, with 7 bases fitting TRBD1. There are 15 residues in the CDR3. Per the germline V gene, CDR1 is SGHVS and CDR2 is FQNEAQ. Trimming took 4 bases from V and 3 from J; bases not matched to a gene: 8. The CDR3 nucleotides read TGTGCCAGCAGCTACCCCCAACAGGGGAAAGAGACCCAGTACTTC. This gives the protein CASSYPQQGKETQYF.

The chain recombines TRBV11-2 with TRBJ1-2; TRBD1 might be the D (6 bases). Germline V CDR1 and CDR2: SGHAT, FQNNGV. The CDR3 runs 13 residues. Trimming stripped 5 bases from V and 6 bases from J, with 13 bases between. The CDR3 reads CASSQSGENGYTF. In DNA, the CDR3 is TGTGCCAGCAGCCAATCAGGGGAGAATGGCTACACCTTC.

This clonotype was seen a few times. J is TRBJ2-1 and V is TRBV11-2; possibly TRBD2 for D (6 bases). V was cut by 4 bases and J by 4 bases, with 14 bases left in between. CDR1 SGHAT and CDR2 FQNNGV come from the germline V gene. The CDR3 has 15 amino acids. The CDR3 sequence is CASSWDSRPYNEQFF. The CDR3 DNA sequence: TGTGCCAGCAGCTGGGACTCCCGGCCTTACAATGAGCAGTTCTTC.

In its sample, this clonotype was seen a few times. The chain uses TRBV5-1 and TRBJ1-1; tentatively, D is TRBD1 (5 bases). The CDR3 has 14 residues. Germline values: CDR1 SGHRS, CDR2 YFSETQ. V shed 0 bases and J shed 9 bases, with 15 bases lying between them. This CDR3 is CASSLVAGTSKAFF. The CDR3 nucleotides read TGCGCCAGCAGCTTGGTCGCCGGGACTTCGAAAGCTTTCTTT.

The chain joins TRBV27 to TRBJ1-1; TRBD1 is a possible D gene (6 bases). Per the germline V gene, CDR1 is MNHEY and CDR2 is SMNVEV (reference sequence). V was clipped by 2 bases and J by 2 bases, with 15 bases between them. This CDR3 has 16 amino acids. Here the CDR3 reads CASSLGAGGQNTEAFF. The CDR3 nucleotides are TGTGCCAGCAGTTTAGGGGCCGGGGGGCAAAACACTGAAGCTTTCTTT.

The chain is built from TRBV7-8 and TRBJ2-1; 10 nucleotides line up with TRBD2. V dropped 0 bases and J dropped 7; count of bases not matched to a gene: 24. Germline lookup yields CDR1 SGHVS and CDR2 FQNEAQ. The CDR3 has 22 amino acids. CDR3 region: CASSLARIPSGGLRNSTNEQFF. Here the CDR3 DNA reads TGTGCCAGCAGCTTAGCCCGTATTCCTAGCGGGGGCCTCCGGAACTCTACGAATGAGCAGTTCTTC.

The CDR3 region has the DNA TGCAGTGCTACGCAACAGATCTCCTACGAGCAGTACTTC. Its protein product is CSATQQISYEQYF. This chain connects TRBV20-1 to TRBJ2-7; D is unresolved. The V and J ends lost 4 bases and 0 bases respectively, with 10 bases between them. CDR1 and CDR2 from the germline V gene are DFQATT and SNEGSKA (reference sequence). The CDR3 loop spans 13 amino acids.